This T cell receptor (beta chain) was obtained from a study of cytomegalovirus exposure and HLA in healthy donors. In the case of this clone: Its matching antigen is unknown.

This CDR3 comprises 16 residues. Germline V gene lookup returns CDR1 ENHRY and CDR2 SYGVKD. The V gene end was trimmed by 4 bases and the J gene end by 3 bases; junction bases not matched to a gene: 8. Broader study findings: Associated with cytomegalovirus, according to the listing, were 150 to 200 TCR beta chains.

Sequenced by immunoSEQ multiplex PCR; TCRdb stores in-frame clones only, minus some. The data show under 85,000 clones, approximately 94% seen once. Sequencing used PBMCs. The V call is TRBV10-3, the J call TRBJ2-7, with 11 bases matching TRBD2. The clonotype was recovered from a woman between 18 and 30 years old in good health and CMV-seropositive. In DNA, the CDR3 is TGTGCCATCAGTGCAGGGATAGCGGGGGGGAACTACGAGCAGTACTTC. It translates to CAISAGIAGGNYEQYF.